What follows describes a single TCR beta chain. These data belong to a study of control samples from healthy donors and cancer patients. Only in-frame clones appear in the TCRdb table, and some are missing; sequencing was by immunoSEQ multiplex PCR. Of 160,000 or so clones listed, around 96% are singletons. This CDR3 has 13 residues. In germline, CDR1 is MNHEY, CDR2 SMNVEV (reference sequence). The V gene lost 6 bases and the J gene lost 5 bases, with 13 bases spanning the gap. The rearrangement links TRBV27 to TRBJ1-1; D is perhaps TRBD1 (5 bases). The source material was blood. The clonotype originates from a woman aged 30 to 39 in good health. The chain's CDR3 is CASRLGAITEAFF. CDR3 DNA: TGTGCCAGCAGGTTAGGGGCGATAACTGAAGCTTTCTTT.